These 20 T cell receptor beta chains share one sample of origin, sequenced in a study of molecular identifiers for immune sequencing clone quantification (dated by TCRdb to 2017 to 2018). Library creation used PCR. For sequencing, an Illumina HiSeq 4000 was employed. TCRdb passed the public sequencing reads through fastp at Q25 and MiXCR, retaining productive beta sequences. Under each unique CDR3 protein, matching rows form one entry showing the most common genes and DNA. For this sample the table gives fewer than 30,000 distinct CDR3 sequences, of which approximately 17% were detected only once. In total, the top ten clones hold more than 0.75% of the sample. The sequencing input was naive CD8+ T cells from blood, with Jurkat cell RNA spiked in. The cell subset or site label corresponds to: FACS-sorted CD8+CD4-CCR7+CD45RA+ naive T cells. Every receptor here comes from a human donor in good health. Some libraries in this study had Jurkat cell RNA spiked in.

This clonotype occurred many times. As DNA, the CDR3 is TGTGCCAGCAGGACTAGCGGGGTAGAGACCCAGTACTTC. It specifies CASRTSGVETQYF. The chain is built from TRBV27 and TRBJ2-5; 11 bases agree with TRBD2. CDR3 size: 13 residues. Per germline, CDR1 MNHEY and CDR2 SMNVEV (reference sequence). J gave up 4 bases and V 6 bases, and 1 base lay outside the gene matches.

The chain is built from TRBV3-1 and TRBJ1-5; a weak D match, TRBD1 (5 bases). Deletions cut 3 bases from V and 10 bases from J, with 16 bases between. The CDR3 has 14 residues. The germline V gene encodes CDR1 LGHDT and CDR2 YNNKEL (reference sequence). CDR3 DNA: TGTGCCAGCAGCCATGAGGGGAGGAGTCAACCCCAGCATTTT. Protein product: CASSHEGRSQPQHF.

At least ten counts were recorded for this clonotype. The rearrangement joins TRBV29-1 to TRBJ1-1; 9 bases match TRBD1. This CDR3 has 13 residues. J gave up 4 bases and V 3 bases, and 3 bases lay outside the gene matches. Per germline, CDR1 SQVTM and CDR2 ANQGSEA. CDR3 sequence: CSVEGQGVTEAFF. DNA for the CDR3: TGCAGCGTTGAGGGACAGGGTGTCACTGAAGCTTTCTTT.

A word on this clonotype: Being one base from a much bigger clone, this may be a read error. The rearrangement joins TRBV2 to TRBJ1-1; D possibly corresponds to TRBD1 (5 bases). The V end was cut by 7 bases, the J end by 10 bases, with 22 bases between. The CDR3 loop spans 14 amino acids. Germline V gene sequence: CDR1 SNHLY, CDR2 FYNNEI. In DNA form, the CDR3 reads TGTGCCAGCAATGATGATACAGCCCGGGGGGGAGCTTTCTTT. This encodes CASNDDTARGGAFF.

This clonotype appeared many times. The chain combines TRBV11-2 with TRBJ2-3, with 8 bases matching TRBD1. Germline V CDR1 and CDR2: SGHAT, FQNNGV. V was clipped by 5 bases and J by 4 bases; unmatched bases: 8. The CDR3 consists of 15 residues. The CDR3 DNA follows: TGTGCCAGCAGCACGCGGACAGGGCTGGCAGATACGCAGTATTTT. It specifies CASSTRTGLADTQYF.

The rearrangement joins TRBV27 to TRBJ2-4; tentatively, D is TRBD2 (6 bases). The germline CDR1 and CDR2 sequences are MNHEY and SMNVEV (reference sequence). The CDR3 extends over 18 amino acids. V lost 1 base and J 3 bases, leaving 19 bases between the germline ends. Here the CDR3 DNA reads TGTGCCAGCAGTTTATTAGCGGTTAGTGGGCAGGACAAAAACATTCAGTACTTC. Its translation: CASSLLAVSGQDKNIQYF.

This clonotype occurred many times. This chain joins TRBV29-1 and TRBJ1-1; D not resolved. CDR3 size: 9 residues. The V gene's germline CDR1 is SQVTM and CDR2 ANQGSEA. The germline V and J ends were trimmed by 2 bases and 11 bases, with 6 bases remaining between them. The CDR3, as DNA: TGCAGCGTTGAACCTTTGGCTTTCTTT. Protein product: CSVEPLAFF.

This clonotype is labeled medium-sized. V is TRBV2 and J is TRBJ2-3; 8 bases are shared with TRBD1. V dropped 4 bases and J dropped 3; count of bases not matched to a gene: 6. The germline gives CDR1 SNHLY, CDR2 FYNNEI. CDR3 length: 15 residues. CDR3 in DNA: TGTGCCAGCAGTGCAGGGGGCGCATGGACAGATACGCAGTATTTT. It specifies CASSAGGAWTDTQYF.

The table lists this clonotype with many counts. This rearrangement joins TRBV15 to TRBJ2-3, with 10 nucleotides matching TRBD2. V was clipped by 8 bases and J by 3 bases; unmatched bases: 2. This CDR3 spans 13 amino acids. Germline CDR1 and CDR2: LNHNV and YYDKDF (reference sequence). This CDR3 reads CATALAGTDTQYF. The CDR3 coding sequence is TGTGCCACCGCACTAGCGGGAACAGATACGCAGTATTTT.

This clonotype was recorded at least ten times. The CDR3 DNA sequence: TGTGCCAGCAGCGGTGTGATCAGGGGGAGAGATACGCAGTATTTT. Its protein product is CASSGVIRGRDTQYF. V and J are TRBV14 and TRBJ2-3; TRBD1 agrees at 7 bases. The germline V gene has CDR1 SGHDN and CDR2 FVKESK. This CDR3 spans 15 amino acids. Unmatched junction bases numbered 10, after V lost 5 bases and J lost 5 bases.

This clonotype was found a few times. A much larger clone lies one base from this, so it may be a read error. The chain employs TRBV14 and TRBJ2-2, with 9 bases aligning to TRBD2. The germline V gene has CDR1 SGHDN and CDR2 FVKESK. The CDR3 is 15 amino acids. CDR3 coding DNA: TGTGCCAGCAGCCGACTAGCGGCCTTCACCGGGGAGCCGTTTTTT. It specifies CASSRLAAFTGEPFF.

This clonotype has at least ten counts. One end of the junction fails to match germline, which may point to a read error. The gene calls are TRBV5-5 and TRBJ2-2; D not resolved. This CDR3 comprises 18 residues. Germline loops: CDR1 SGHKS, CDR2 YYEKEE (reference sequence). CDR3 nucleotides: TGTGCCAGCGGCTTGGGGTTGATCCGGGCCAGCAACACCGGGGAGCTGTTTTTT. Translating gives CASGLGLIRASNTGELFF.

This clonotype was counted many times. Here the CDR3 DNA reads TGTGCCAGCAGCCAAGATGGTACTAGCGGGCACTTCTCCTACGAGCAGTACTTC. Its translation: CASSQDGTSGHFSYEQYF. The genes are TRBV4-2 and TRBJ2-7; 9 nucleotides match TRBD2. This CDR3 contains 18 residues. In germline, CDR1 is LGHNA, CDR2 YNFKEQ. Trimming at V came to 0 bases and at J to 0 bases, leaving 9 bases not matched to a gene.

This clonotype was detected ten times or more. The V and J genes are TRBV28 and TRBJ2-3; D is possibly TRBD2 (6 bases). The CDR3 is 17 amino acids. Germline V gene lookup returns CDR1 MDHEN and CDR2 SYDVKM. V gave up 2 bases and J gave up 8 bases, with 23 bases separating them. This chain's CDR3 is CASSLRMSGLEFGTQYF. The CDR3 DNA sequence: TGTGCCAGCAGTTTAAGGATGTCGGGACTCGAGTTTGGTACGCAGTATTTT.

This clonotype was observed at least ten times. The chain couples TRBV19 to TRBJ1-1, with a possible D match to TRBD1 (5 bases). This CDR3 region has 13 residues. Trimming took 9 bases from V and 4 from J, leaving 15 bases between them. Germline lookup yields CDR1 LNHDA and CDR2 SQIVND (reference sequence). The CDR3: CASLLGPSTEAFF. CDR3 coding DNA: TGTGCCAGCCTCCTGGGACCAAGCACTGAAGCTTTCTTT.

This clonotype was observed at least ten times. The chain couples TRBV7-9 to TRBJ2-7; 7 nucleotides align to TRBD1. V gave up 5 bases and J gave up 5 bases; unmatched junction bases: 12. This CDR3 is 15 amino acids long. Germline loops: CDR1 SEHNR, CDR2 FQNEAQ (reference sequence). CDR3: CASSRVTGLVDEQYF. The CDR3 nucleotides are TGTGCCAGCAGCCGCGTGACAGGGTTAGTCGACGAGCAGTACTTC.

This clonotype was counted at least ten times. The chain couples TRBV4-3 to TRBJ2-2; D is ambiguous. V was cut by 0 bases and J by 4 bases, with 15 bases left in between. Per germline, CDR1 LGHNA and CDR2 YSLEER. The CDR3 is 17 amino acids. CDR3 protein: CASSQEPHSSPTGELFF. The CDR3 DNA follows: TGCGCCAGCAGCCAAGAACCCCATTCGTCACCCACCGGGGAGCTGTTTTTT.

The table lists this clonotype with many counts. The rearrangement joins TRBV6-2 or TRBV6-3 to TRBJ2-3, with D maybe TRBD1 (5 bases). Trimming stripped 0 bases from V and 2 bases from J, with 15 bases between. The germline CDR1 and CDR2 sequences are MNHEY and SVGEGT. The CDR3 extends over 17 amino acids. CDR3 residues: CASSYSNTGAFTDTQYF. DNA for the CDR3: TGTGCCAGCAGTTACTCGAACACAGGCGCCTTCACAGATACGCAGTATTTT.

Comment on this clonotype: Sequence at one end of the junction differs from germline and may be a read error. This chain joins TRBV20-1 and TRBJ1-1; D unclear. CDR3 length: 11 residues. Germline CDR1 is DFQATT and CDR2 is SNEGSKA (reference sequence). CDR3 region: CSATETTGAFF. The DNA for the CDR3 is TGCAGTGCTACAGAGACGACTGGAGCTTTTTTT.

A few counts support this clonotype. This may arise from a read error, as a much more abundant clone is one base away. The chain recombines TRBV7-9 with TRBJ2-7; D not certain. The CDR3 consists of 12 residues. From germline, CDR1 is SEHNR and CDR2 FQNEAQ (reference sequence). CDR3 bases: TGTGCCAGCGGCTTAGGCAGTATGGAGCAGTACTTC. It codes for CASGLGSMEQYF.